The 26 T cell receptor beta chains below were found in one sample sequenced in a study of T cell repertoires in cytomegalovirus infection. TCRdb re-analysed the reads in MiXCR, keeping a single row per CDR3 protein. Among about 830,000 distinct CDR3 sequences, less than 35% were seen once, and the ten largest hold around 12%. No antigen has been assigned to these receptors. The sample in question was cultured CD8+ T cells from PBMCs, obtained from culture after CMV antigen stimulation. These receptor sequences come from a human donor in good health (CMV status not recorded). Some clones in this sample may be carry-over from other donors' samples.

In this sample, this clonotype turned up many times. V is TRBV7-2 and J is TRBJ1-5; TRBD1 matches at 7 bases. With V trimmed by 4 bases and J by 4 bases, 10 bases remained unmatched. In germline, CDR1 is SGHTA, CDR2 FQGNSA. The CDR3 sequence is 16 residues long. CDR3 nucleotides: TGTGCCAGCAGCTCCACAACAGGGGCCGGGAATCAGCCCCAGCATTTT. This gives the protein CASSSTTGAGNQPQHF.

With regard to this clonotype: One junction end disagrees with the germline gene, perhaps due to a read error. V and J are TRBV7-3 and TRBJ2-2, with 7 bases matching TRBD1. CDR3 length: 14 residues. CDR1 is SGHTA and CDR2 is FQGTGA in the germline V gene. This CDR3 reads CASSPTGSGGEQFF. The CDR3 DNA reads TGTGCCAGCAGCCCGACAGGGTCTGGTGGGGAGCAGTTTTTT.

For this clonotype: One end of the junction varies from germline; a read error may be responsible. The chain couples TRBV4-1 to TRBJ2-1; 8 positions match TRBD1. The CDR3 runs 15 residues. In germline, CDR1 is MGHRA, CDR2 YSYEKL. In DNA, the CDR3 is TGTGCCAGCAGCCAAGATGGGCAGGGGGCGAATGAGCAGTTCTTC. Translating gives CASSQDGQGANEQFF.

The CDR3 here is CASSSLSGGAYNEQFF. The CDR3 region has the DNA TGTGCCAGCAGTTCCCTTAGCGGGGGGGCCTACAATGAGCAGTTCTTC. The V gene is TRBV6-2 or TRBV6-3, the J gene TRBJ2-1; TRBD2 matches 11 bases. Germline V lookup: CDR1 MNHEY, CDR2 SVGEGT. Germline trimming cut 4 bases from V and 2 bases from J; bases unmatched to any gene: 4. This CDR3 has 16 amino acids.

This clonotype was seen many times. The chain is built from TRBV7-9 and TRBJ1-1; D may be TRBD1 (5 bases). Germline V gene lookup returns CDR1 SEHNR and CDR2 FQNEAQ (reference sequence). Trimming stripped 5 bases from V and 0 bases from J, with 10 bases between. CDR3 length equals 14 residues. The chain's CDR3 is CASSPGRMNTEAFF. The CDR3 DNA sequence: TGTGCCAGCAGCCCGGGACGGATGAACACTGAAGCTTTCTTT.

This chain uses TRBV7-6 with TRBJ2-7, with D possibly TRBD2 on 6 matching bases. The CDR3 length is 16 residues. Germline CDR1 and CDR2: SGHVS and FNYEAQ. The ends were cut back, 2 bases at V and 5 bases at J, with 19 bases in the middle. CDR3 coding DNA: TGTGCCAGCAGCTTACCACCGGGACTTACTCCCGACGAGCAGTACTTC. Its translation: CASSLPPGLTPDEQYF.

The J gene is TRBJ2-2, the V gene TRBV19; D is unresolved. The ends were cut back, 4 bases at V and 1 base at J, with 10 bases in the middle. CDR3 length: 15 amino acids. CDR1 and CDR2 from the germline V gene are LNHDA and SQIVND (reference sequence). The CDR3 protein is CASSTPEGNTGELFF. CDR3 bases: TGTGCCAGTAGTACCCCCGAAGGGAACACCGGGGAGCTGTTTTTT.

Note on this clonotype: A read error is possible here, since a much larger clone lies one base away. The chain recombines TRBV7-8 with TRBJ1-4, with TRBD1 matching 10 bases. Germline CDR1 SGHVS, CDR2 FQNEAQ. V lost 7 bases to trimming and J lost 3 bases; unmatched junction nucleotides: 14. The CDR3 loop spans 18 amino acids. The DNA of the CDR3 is TGTGCCAGCAACCAACCGGGACAGGGGAAATTGGCTAATGAAAAACTGTTTTTT. Protein product: CASNQPGQGKLANEKLFF.

There are a few counts of this clonotype. V is TRBV5-6 and J is TRBJ2-4; 7 nucleotides match TRBD1. Germline V CDR1 and CDR2: SGHDT, YYEEEE. V dropped 0 bases and J dropped 13; count of bases not matched to a gene: 7. The CDR3 is made up of 13 amino acids. CDR3 DNA: TGTGCCAGCAGCTTGGGGACAGGCCAACTCCAGTACTTC. As protein: CASSLGTGQLQYF.

The chain combines TRBV6-1 with TRBJ2-3, with D tentatively TRBD2 (5 bases). V was shortened by 3 bases and J by 4 bases, with 17 bases between the two germline ends. The CDR3 is 16 residues long. In germline, CDR1 is MNHNS, CDR2 SASEGT. CDR3 DNA sequence: TGTGCCAGCAGTGAGATTCGGCGGGTACCGCCAGATACGCAGTATTTT. It codes for CASSEIRRVPPDTQYF.

This clonotype was counted only a few times. The chain is built from TRBV6-5 and TRBJ1-1; a weak D match, TRBD1 (5 bases). The CDR3 totals 15 residues. With 5 bases removed from V and 0 bases from J, the gap between germline ends came to 13 bases. The germline V gene has CDR1 MNHEY and CDR2 SVGAGI. For the CDR3, the DNA is TGTGCCAGCAGTCTCTTTCGACAGTTGAACACTGAAGCTTTCTTT. Translating gives CASSLFRQLNTEAFF.

Regarding this clonotype: Sequence at one end of the junction differs from germline and may be a read error. V and J are TRBV6-1 and TRBJ2-3; D ambiguous. This CDR3 has 13 residues. The germline CDR1 and CDR2 sequences are MNHNS and SASEGT. CDR3 sequence reads: CVSTSLGTDTQYF. Written as DNA, the CDR3 is TGTGTCAGCACTTCATTGGGCACAGATACGCAGTATTTT.

A note on this clonotype: The junction and the germline gene differ at one end; a read error may be behind it. V and J are TRBV9 and TRBJ1-5, with D possibly being TRBD1 (6 bases). CDR3 length: 14 residues. CDR1 and CDR2 (germline): SGDLS, YYNGEE. The CDR3 loop reads CVSSRGGAGQPQHF. The CDR3 coding sequence is TGTGTCAGCAGCCGAGGGGGGGCGGGTCAGCCCCAGCATTTT.

The V call is TRBV27, the J call TRBJ2-2; D unresolved. The germline CDR1 and CDR2 sequences are MNHEY and SMNVEV (reference sequence). Trimming stripped 7 bases from V and 2 bases from J, with 8 bases between. This CDR3 contains 13 residues. CDR3 coding DNA: TGTGCCAGCAACTACGGAAACACCGGGGAGCTGTTTTTT. Amino acid sequence: CASNYGNTGELFF.

This clonotype was picked up many times. The J gene is TRBJ2-7, the V gene TRBV6-1; 7 bases agree with TRBD1. Germline-derived CDR1 and CDR2 are MNHNS and SASEGT. Trimming removed 0 bases from V and 3 bases from J; junction bases left unmatched: 11. CDR3 length: 17 residues. The CDR3 loop is CASSEASWTGGGYEQYF. For the CDR3, the DNA is TGTGCCAGCAGTGAAGCCAGTTGGACAGGAGGCGGCTACGAGCAGTACTTC.

This clonotype was seen more than once but under ten times. The chain is built from TRBV11-1 and TRBJ2-3, with 11 bases identical to TRBD2. The V and J ends lost 5 bases and 2 bases, in that order; junction bases with no gene match: 3. Germline V lookup: CDR1 SGHAT, CDR2 FQDESV (reference sequence). The length of the CDR3 is 15 residues. CDR3 in amino acids: CASSHSGGVTDTQYF. Here the CDR3 DNA reads TGTGCCAGCAGCCATAGCGGGGGGGTCACAGATACGCAGTATTTT.

This clonotype was picked up many times. The V call is TRBV7-2, the J call TRBJ1-6; D call uncertain. V was cut by 5 bases and J by 7 bases, with 12 bases left in between. The CDR3 runs 14 residues. Germline CDR1 and CDR2: SGHTA and FQGNSA. The CDR3 region has the DNA TGTGCCAGCAGCCCTGGGTTTGGAAATTCACCCCTCCACTTT. Its translation is CASSPGFGNSPLHF.

This clonotype has a count of ten or more. This chain joins TRBV6-1 and TRBJ2-7; D may be TRBD1 (6 bases). V shed 8 bases and J shed 2 bases, with 19 bases lying between them. Germline lookup yields CDR1 MNHNS and CDR2 SASEGT. The CDR3 is made up of 15 amino acids. The CDR3 region has the DNA TGTGCCAGCGGACCTCGGCAGGACAGTACCTACGAGCAGTACGTC. This translates into CASGPRQDSTYEQYV.

This clonotype was counted only a few times. The rearrangement links TRBV15 to TRBJ1-4; 9 nucleotides agree with TRBD1. V trimming: 5 bases; J trimming: 7 bases; junction bases outside the gene matches: 8. This CDR3 comprises 15 residues. Germline V gene data show CDR1 as LNHNV and CDR2 as YYDKDF (reference sequence). The CDR3 region is CATSAHRGRVEKLFF. CDR3 nucleotides: TGTGCCACCAGCGCACACAGGGGGCGCGTTGAAAAACTGTTTTTT.

The V call is TRBV12-3 or TRBV12-4, the J call TRBJ2-5; the match to TRBD2 covers 8 bases. The length of the CDR3 is 14 residues. After removal of 5 bases from V and 4 bases from J, the junction contained 6 bases not matched to a gene. Here the CDR3 reads CASSPPGGVETQYF. The CDR3 coding sequence is TGTGCCAGCAGTCCCCCGGGAGGGGTAGAGACCCAGTACTTC.

The chain is built from TRBV7-8 and TRBJ2-1; 13 bases align to TRBD2. CDR1 and CDR2 from the germline V gene are SGHVS and FQNEAQ. V was clipped by 2 bases and J by 7 bases; unmatched bases: 2. CDR3 length: 15 amino acids. Written as DNA, the CDR3 is TGTGCCAGCAGCTTATCGACTAGCGGGGGGAATGAGCAGTTCTTC. The encoded protein is CASSLSTSGGNEQFF. The full variable domain, rest sourced from reference TRBV7-8 and TRBJ2-1, is GAGVSQSPRYKVAKRGQDVALRCDPISGHVSLFWYQQALGQGPEFLTYFQNEAQLDKSGLPSDRFFAERPEGSVSTLKIQRTQQEDSAVYLCASSLSTSGGNEQFFGPGTRLTVL.

The chain joins TRBV27 to TRBJ1-2; D unresolved. This CDR3 is 15 amino acids long. The V end was cut by 0 bases, the J end by 6 bases, with 14 bases between. Germline V CDR1 and CDR2: MNHEY, SMNVEV (reference sequence). The CDR3 here is CASSLSKRVKDGYTF. Here the CDR3 DNA reads TGTGCCAGCAGTTTATCGAAAAGGGTAAAGGATGGCTACACCTTC.

V gene TRBV24-1 combines with J gene TRBJ2-2; 9 positions agree with TRBD1. Germline CDR1 KGHDR, CDR2 SFDVKD. With V trimmed by 4 bases and J by 6 bases, 8 bases remained unmatched. The CDR3 covers 16 residues. CDR3 sequence: CATSESRTGVAGELFF. CDR3 DNA sequence: TGTGCCACCAGTGAATCTCGGACAGGGGTGGCCGGGGAGCTGTTTTTT.

This clonotype was counted a few times. The rearrangement joins TRBV19 to TRBJ1-2; 11 nucleotides line up with TRBD1. CDR1 is LNHDA, CDR2 SQIVND, per germline (reference sequence). The CDR3 is 15 amino acids. V dropped 3 bases and J dropped 2; count of bases not matched to a gene: 2. The chain's CDR3 is CASSIGQGANYGYTF. The CDR3 bases are TGTGCCAGTAGTATTGGACAGGGGGCAAACTATGGCTACACCTTC.

There are a few counts of this clonotype. This chain links TRBV4-2 with TRBJ2-3, with TRBD2 matching 7 bases. Losses at the gene ends were 0 bases for V and 2 bases for J; bases not matched to a gene: 5. The CDR3 covers 16 residues. Germline loops: CDR1 LGHNA, CDR2 YNFKEQ. CDR3 residues: CASSQELAVYTDTQYF. The CDR3 DNA reads TGTGCCAGCAGCCAAGAGCTAGCGGTTTACACAGATACGCAGTATTTT.

Notes on this clonotype: This may be a read error: a much more frequent sequence differs by one nucleotide. This sequence joins TRBV7-2 and TRBJ2-1; 12 nucleotides align to TRBD2. The germline V gene encodes CDR1 SGHTA and CDR2 FQGNSA. J was trimmed by 6 bases and V by 5 bases; bases with no gene match: 8. This CDR3 has 16 residues. The CDR3 region has the DNA TGTGCCAGCAGCCGACGAGCTAGCGGGGGGGTCAATGAGCAGTTCTTC. This codes for CASSRRASGGVNEQFF.